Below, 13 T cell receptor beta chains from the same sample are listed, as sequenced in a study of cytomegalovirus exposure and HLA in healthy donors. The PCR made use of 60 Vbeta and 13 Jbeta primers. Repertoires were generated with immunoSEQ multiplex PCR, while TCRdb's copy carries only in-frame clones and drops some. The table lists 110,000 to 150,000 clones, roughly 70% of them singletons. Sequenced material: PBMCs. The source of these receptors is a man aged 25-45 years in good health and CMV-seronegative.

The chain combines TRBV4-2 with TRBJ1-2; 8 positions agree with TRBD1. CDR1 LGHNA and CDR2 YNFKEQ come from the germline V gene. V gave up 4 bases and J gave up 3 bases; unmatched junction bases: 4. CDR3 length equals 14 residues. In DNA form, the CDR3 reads TGTGCCAGCAGCCCGGCAGGGGGCGACTATGGCTACACCTTC. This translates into CASSPAGGDYGYTF.

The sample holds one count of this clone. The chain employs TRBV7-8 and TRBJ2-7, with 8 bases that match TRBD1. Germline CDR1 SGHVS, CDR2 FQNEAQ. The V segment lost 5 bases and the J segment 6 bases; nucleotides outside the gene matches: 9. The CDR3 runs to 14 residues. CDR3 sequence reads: CASSVTGTGSEQYF. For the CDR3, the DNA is TGTGCCAGCAGCGTGACCGGGACAGGCAGCGAGCAGTACTTC.

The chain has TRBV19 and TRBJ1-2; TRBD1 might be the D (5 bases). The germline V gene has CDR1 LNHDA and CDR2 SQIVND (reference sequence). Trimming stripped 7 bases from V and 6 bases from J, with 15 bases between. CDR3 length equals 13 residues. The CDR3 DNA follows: TGTGCCAGTACTACCACGGGGGTAGATGGCTACACCTTC. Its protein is CASTTTGVDGYTF.

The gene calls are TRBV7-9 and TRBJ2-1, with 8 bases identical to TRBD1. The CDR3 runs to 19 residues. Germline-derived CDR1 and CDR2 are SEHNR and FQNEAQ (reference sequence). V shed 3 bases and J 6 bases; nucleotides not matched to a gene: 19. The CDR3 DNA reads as TGTGCCAGCAGCTTTTCCCCAGGGGGCCCAACAGACCCCCGCAATGAGCAGTTCTTC. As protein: CASSFSPGGPTDPRNEQFF.

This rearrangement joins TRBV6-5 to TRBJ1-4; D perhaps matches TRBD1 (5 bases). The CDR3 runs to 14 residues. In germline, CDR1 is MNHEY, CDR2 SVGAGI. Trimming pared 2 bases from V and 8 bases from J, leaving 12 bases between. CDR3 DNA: TGTGCCAGCAGTTACGCGGGGGGGGAAGAAAAACTGTTTTTT. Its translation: CASSYAGGEEKLFF.

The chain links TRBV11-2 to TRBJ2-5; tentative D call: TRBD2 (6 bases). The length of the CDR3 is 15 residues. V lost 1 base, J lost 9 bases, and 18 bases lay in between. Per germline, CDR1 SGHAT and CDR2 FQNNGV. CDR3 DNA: TGTGCCAGCAGCTTAGGAATTATGGGGGGATGGTCCCAGTACTTC. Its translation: CASSLGIMGGWSQYF.

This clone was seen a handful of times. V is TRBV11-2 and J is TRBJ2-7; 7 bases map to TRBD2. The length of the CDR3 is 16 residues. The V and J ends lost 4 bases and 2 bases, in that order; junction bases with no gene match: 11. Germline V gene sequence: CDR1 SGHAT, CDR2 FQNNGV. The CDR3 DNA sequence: TGTGCCAGCAGCTCGACCTCGGGGGGTTCCCCCTACGAGCAGTACTTC. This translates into CASSSTSGGSPYEQYF.

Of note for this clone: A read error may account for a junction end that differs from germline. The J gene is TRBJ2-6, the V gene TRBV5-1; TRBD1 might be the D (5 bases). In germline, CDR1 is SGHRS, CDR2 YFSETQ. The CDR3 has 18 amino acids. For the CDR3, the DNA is TGCGCCAGCAGCTCCCCAACAAGGGAAGTGACTGGGGCCAACGGCCTGACTTTC. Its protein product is CASSSPTREVTGANGLTF. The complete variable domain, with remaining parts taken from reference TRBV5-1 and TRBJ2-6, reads KAGVTQTPRYLIKTRGQQVTLSCSPISGHRSVSWYQQTPGQGLQFLFEYFSETQRNKGNFPGRFSGRQFSNSRSEMNVSTLELGDSALYLCASSSPTREVTGANGLTFGAGSRLTVL.

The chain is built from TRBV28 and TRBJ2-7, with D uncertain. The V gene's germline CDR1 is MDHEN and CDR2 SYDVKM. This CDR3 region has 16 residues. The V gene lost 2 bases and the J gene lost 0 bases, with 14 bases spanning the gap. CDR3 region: CASSLPRDFSSYEQYF. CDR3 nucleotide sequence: TGTGCCAGCAGTTTACCCCGTGACTTCAGCTCCTACGAGCAGTACTTC.

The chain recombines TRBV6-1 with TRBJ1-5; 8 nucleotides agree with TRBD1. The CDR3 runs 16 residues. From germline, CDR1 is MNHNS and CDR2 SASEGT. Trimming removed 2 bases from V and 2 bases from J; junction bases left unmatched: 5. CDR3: CASSEQGARGNQPQHF. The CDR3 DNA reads TGTGCCAGCAGTGAACAGGGGGCAAGGGGCAATCAGCCCCAGCATTTT.

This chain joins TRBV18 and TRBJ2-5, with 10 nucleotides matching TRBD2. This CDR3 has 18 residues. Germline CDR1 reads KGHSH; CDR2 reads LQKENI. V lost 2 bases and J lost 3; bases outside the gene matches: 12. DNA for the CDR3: TGTGCCAGCTCACCAAAGCTGGGAACTAGCGGGATTGAAGAGACCCAGTACTTC. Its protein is CASSPKLGTSGIEETQYF.

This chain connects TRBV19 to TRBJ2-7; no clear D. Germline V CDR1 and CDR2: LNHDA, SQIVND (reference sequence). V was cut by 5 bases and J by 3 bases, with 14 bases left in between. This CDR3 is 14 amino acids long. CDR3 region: CASSVTVGSYEQYF. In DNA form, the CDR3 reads TGTGCCAGTAGTGTGACTGTCGGAAGCTACGAGCAGTACTTC.

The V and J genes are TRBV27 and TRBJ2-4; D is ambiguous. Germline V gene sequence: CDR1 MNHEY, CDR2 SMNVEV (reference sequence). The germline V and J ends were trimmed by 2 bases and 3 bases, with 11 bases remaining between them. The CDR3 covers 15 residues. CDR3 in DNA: TGTGCCAGCAGTTTAGAACCCTCGGGCAAAAACATTCAGTACTTC. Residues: CASSLEPSGKNIQYF.